This record looks at one T cell receptor (beta chain) sequence and its context. Its antigen remains unknown. This record belongs to a study of cytomegalovirus exposure and HLA in healthy donors. Across the study: The roughly 110 validation repertoires used the same platform as the roughly 670 first-cohort repertoires, a later analysis reported. Study conclusions and caveats: The study flagged about 160 TCR beta chains as cytomegalovirus-associated.

Germline V gene lookup returns CDR1 SQVTM and CDR2 ANQGSEA. CDR3 length: 14 amino acids. TCRdb's copy holds only in-frame clones and misses some; the assay was immunoSEQ multiplex PCR. The profile shows approximately 150,000 clones, 85% to 90% of them singletons. Specimen: PBMCs. V usage is TRBV29-1 and J usage is TRBJ2-5; TRBD1 matches 10 bases. The tail of the sequence fits TRBJ2-7 better, so the J call may be wrong. This receptor was identified in a woman between 18 and 30 years old in good health and CMV-seropositive. Here the CDR3 reads CSVEELGTGDEQYF. The CDR3 DNA reads as TGCAGCGTTGAAGAACTCGGGACAGGGGACGAGCAGTACTTC.